The sequence of this TCR beta chain was determined in a study of human T cells and chemical hapten exposure. The CDR3 is 14 amino acids. Deletions cut 1 base from V and 0 bases from J, with 6 bases between. Methods used by the authors: There were a median of around 97,000 TCRs per sample, with a range from about 23,224 to 690,600. A single record per CDR3 protein comes from TCRdb applying MiXCR to the RACE reads. None of the V and J calls come from the authors' own analysis; TCRdb made them. The data hold roughly 260,000 distinct CDR3 sequences, with about 8.1% observed a single time. Findings of the study overall: Donors in the study had alopecia, meaning their immune response may differ from healthy people's.

The time point here: pre-sensitization, week 0. Noted treatment: therapeutic diphenylcyclopropenone sensitization with weekly scalp DPC. Comments on this clonotype: Its antigen is not known.

This clonotype originated in a woman aged 35 to 49 with alopecia areata. Some clones in this sample may be carry-over from other donors' samples. The chain links TRBV12-3 or TRBV12-4 to TRBJ1-2; D unclear. Here the sequenced sample was whole blood, taken in connection with sensitization to the hapten diphenylcyclopropenone (DPC). This CDR3 is CASSLVETNYGYTF. CDR3 sequence (DNA): TGTGCCAGCAGTTTAGTAGAGACTAACTATGGCTACACCTTC.